The T cell receptor (beta chain) under discussion was sequenced for a study of Ad26.COV2.S vaccination and SARS-CoV-2 variants. Turning to the study itself: Donor joined the COV1001 Ad26.COV2.S trial arm.

Notes on the study in general: Individuals receiving vaccine had higher spike-specific TCR breadth than placebo recipients did. It is possible that the TCR breadth and depth analyses underestimated the total T cell responses.

Treatment denoted: over 15 received Ad26.COV2.S at low or high dose, single or two shots; several received placebo; per-sample allocation not given. Material that was analyzed had been drawn on day 63 after the first vaccine or placebo injection. Ad26 vector vaccine expressed Wuhan-strain SARS-CoV-2 spike. CDR1 MNHEY and CDR2 SMNVEV come from the germline V gene (reference sequence). This CDR3 has 15 residues. Germline trimming cut 4 bases from V and 8 bases from J; bases unmatched to any gene: 8. Profiling relied on immunoSEQ multiplex PCR, and the TCRdb table lists in-frame clones only, not all of them. The table shows a few hundred thousand clones, with 88% occurring only once. This clone was observed a few times. Its antigen is unknown.

Here the sequenced sample was peripheral blood, taken in a trial of Ad26.COV2.S vaccine versus placebo. The rearrangement links TRBV27 to TRBJ1-6; 7 nucleotides line up with TRBD1. The TCR originated in a person between 18 and 65 years old who received the Ad26.COV2.S COVID-19 vaccine or a placebo. The CDR3 loop is CASSSYRGGDSPLHF. CDR3 nucleotide sequence: TGTGCCAGCAGTTCCTACAGGGGTGGAGATTCACCCCTCCACTTT.